Listed below are T cell receptor beta chains from one sample, sequenced in a study of blood T cell repertoires in COVID-19. Libraries were prepared by immunoSEQ multiplex PCR; TCRdb keeps only in-frame clonotypes and omits some of them. The table includes approximately 32,000 clones, 80% to 95% detected once. Sequenced material: peripheral blood. Every receptor here comes from a man aged 60 to 69 with acute or convalescent COVID-19. Both conserved end residues are part of each CDR3. Each record gives: CDR3 DNA, CDR3 protein, V gene, D gene, clone size, J gene, CDR3 length. A D gene is named only where the DNA matches it firmly. The listing skips clone size in some rows; elsewhere it reads once, few, many or a size class.

cdr3_nt: TGTGCCAGCAGCTCCGGCCTAGCGGGTGCACAAGAGACCCAGTACTTC
cdr3_aa: CASSSGLAGAQETQYF
v_call: TRBV7-2
d_call: TRBD2
clone_size: few
j_call: TRBJ2-5
cdr3_length: 16

cdr3_nt: TGTGCCAGCAGCTTTGGCAGATTAGCGGATATCTACAATGAGCAGTTCTTC
cdr3_aa: CASSFGRLADIYNEQFF
v_call: TRBV14
d_call: .
clone_size: .
j_call: TRBJ2-1
cdr3_length: 17

cdr3_nt: TGTGCCAGCAGCGGAGGTGGAGAGCTGGCCTCGACCATATATTTT
cdr3_aa: CASSGGGELASTIYF
v_call: TRBV9
d_call: .
clone_size: .
j_call: TRBJ1-3
cdr3_length: 15

cdr3_nt: TGTGCCAGCAGCCAAGCAGGCGCATTTGGTGGCTACACCTTC
cdr3_aa: CASSQAGAFGGYTF
v_call: TRBV4-2
d_call: .
clone_size: .
j_call: TRBJ1-2
cdr3_length: 14

cdr3_nt: TGTGCCATCGGGGGGCAAGAGACCCAGTACTTC
cdr3_aa: CAIGGQETQYF
v_call: TRBV10-3
d_call: .
clone_size: .
j_call: TRBJ2-5
cdr3_length: 11

cdr3_nt: TGTGCCAGCAGTGAAGCGCGATCAGCGGGAGGCCCCTACGAGCAGTACTTC
cdr3_aa: CASSEARSAGGPYEQYF
v_call: TRBV6-1
d_call: TRBD2
clone_size: .
j_call: TRBJ2-7
cdr3_length: 17

cdr3_nt: TGTGCCAGCAGTCTGGGCAGGGGGACTGAAGCTTTCTTT
cdr3_aa: CASSLGRGTEAFF
v_call: TRBV6-5
d_call: TRBD1
clone_size: .
j_call: TRBJ1-1
cdr3_length: 13

cdr3_nt: TGTGCCAGCCGGGAGGGGGCGCGAACCGGGGAGCTGTTTTTT
cdr3_aa: CASREGARTGELFF
v_call: TRBV6-5
d_call: .
clone_size: .
j_call: TRBJ2-2
cdr3_length: 14

cdr3_nt: TGCAGCGCCAGGGGCTCTGGAAACACCATATATTTT
cdr3_aa: CSARGSGNTIYF
v_call: TRBV29-1
d_call: .
clone_size: .
j_call: TRBJ1-3
cdr3_length: 12

cdr3_nt: TGTGCCAGCAGCCAAGATCTTCAGGCAGGGGGGATTTCACCCCTCCACTTT
cdr3_aa: CASSQDLQAGGISPLHF
v_call: TRBV4-2
d_call: TRBD1
clone_size: .
j_call: TRBJ1-6
cdr3_length: 17

cdr3_nt: TGCGCCAGCAGCTTTCCCGGGACTAGCAATGAGCAGTTCTTC
cdr3_aa: CASSFPGTSNEQFF
v_call: TRBV5-1
d_call: TRBD2
clone_size: .
j_call: TRBJ2-1
cdr3_length: 14

cdr3_nt: TGCGCCAGCAGCTTGGTTTCGGGAAGCACAGATACGCAGTATTTT
cdr3_aa: CASSLVSGSTDTQYF
v_call: TRBV5-1
d_call: .
clone_size: few
j_call: TRBJ2-3
cdr3_length: 15

cdr3_nt: TGTGCCTGGAGTGGACTGCACGGGGAGCTGTTTTTT
cdr3_aa: CAWSGLHGELFF
v_call: TRBV30
d_call: .
clone_size: .
j_call: TRBJ2-2
cdr3_length: 12

cdr3_nt: TGTGCCAGCAGCTTAGAGCGCACTAGGTACGAAAACACCGGGGAGCTGTTTTTT
cdr3_aa: CASSLERTRYENTGELFF
v_call: TRBV11-3
d_call: .
clone_size: .
j_call: TRBJ2-2
cdr3_length: 18

cdr3_nt: TGTGCCAGCAGCTTAAGCCAGGTTAATTCACCCCTCCACTTT
cdr3_aa: CASSLSQVNSPLHF
v_call: TRBV7-8
d_call: .
clone_size: .
j_call: TRBJ1-6
cdr3_length: 14

cdr3_nt: TGTGCCAGCAGCTCTCAGACTAGCTCCGGGGAGCTGTTTTTT
cdr3_aa: CASSSQTSSGELFF
v_call: TRBV11-3
d_call: TRBD2
clone_size: .
j_call: TRBJ2-2
cdr3_length: 14

cdr3_nt: TGTGCCAGCAGCTTAGCCGGGACAGCCGAGACCCAGTACTTC
cdr3_aa: CASSLAGTAETQYF
v_call: TRBV7-7
d_call: TRBD1
clone_size: .
j_call: TRBJ2-5
cdr3_length: 14

cdr3_nt: TGCGCCAGCAGCTTGTCGGGGTGGGGAATCTCTGGAAACACCATATATTTT
cdr3_aa: CASSLSGWGISGNTIYF
v_call: TRBV5-1
d_call: .
clone_size: .
j_call: TRBJ1-3
cdr3_length: 17

cdr3_nt: TGCGCCAGCAGCCCCCCGGAGGGAGTGGCCGGGGAGCTGTTTTTT
cdr3_aa: CASSPPEGVAGELFF
v_call: TRBV5-1
d_call: .
clone_size: .
j_call: TRBJ2-2
cdr3_length: 15

cdr3_nt: TGTGCCAGCAGCCAAGGCGCGGGTGGGAATTCACCCCTCCACTTT
cdr3_aa: CASSQGAGGNSPLHF
v_call: TRBV3-1/TRBV3-2
d_call: .
clone_size: .
j_call: TRBJ1-6
cdr3_length: 15

cdr3_nt: TGTGCCAGTAGTATAGATGGAGCGGGAGTATTGTATGAGCAGTTCTTC
cdr3_aa: CASSIDGAGVLYEQFF
v_call: TRBV19
d_call: TRBD2
clone_size: .
j_call: TRBJ2-1
cdr3_length: 16

cdr3_nt: TGTGCCAGCAGTGAGGGGACAGCCGATGGATGGGAAAAACTGTTTTTT
cdr3_aa: CASSEGTADGWEKLFF
v_call: TRBV6-1
d_call: TRBD1
clone_size: .
j_call: TRBJ1-4
cdr3_length: 16

cdr3_nt: TGTGCCAGCAGTGAAGCGCGGGGGTGGGGGCAGTTCTTC
cdr3_aa: CASSEARGWGQFF
v_call: TRBV2
d_call: TRBD2
clone_size: .
j_call: TRBJ2-1
cdr3_length: 13

cdr3_nt: TGCGCCAGCAGCTTTGGGGACAGCCCCTGGGGCTACACCTTC
cdr3_aa: CASSFGDSPWGYTF
v_call: TRBV5-1
d_call: TRBD1
clone_size: .
j_call: TRBJ1-2
cdr3_length: 14

cdr3_nt: .
cdr3_aa: CASSVVGGGTTLFF
v_call: TRBV9
d_call: .
clone_size: .
j_call: TRBJ2-1
cdr3_length: 14

cdr3_nt: TGTGCCAGCGACTCTGCAGGGTCTAATGAAAAACTGTTTTTT
cdr3_aa: CASDSAGSNEKLFF
v_call: TRBV2
d_call: .
clone_size: .
j_call: TRBJ1-4
cdr3_length: 14

cdr3_nt: TGTGCCAGCAGCGCGCAGGGCTTTTCTGGAAACACCATATATTTT
cdr3_aa: CASSAQGFSGNTIYF
v_call: TRBV6-5
d_call: .
clone_size: few
j_call: TRBJ1-3
cdr3_length: 15

cdr3_nt: TGTGCCAGCAGCTTGGCGGCAGGGCTGTTTCAGCCCCAGCATTTT
cdr3_aa: CASSLAAGLFQPQHF
v_call: TRBV5-5
d_call: .
clone_size: .
j_call: TRBJ1-5
cdr3_length: 15

cdr3_nt: TGTGCCAGCAGCCAAGAATTGGGGACTAGCCGCCAGGATACGCAGTATTTT
cdr3_aa: CASSQELGTSRQDTQYF
v_call: TRBV4-2
d_call: TRBD2
clone_size: once
j_call: TRBJ2-3
cdr3_length: 17

cdr3_nt: TGTGCCAGCTCCCCCGGGACAGGGAGCCAAGAGACCCAGTACTTC
cdr3_aa: CASSPGTGSQETQYF
v_call: TRBV18
d_call: TRBD1
clone_size: .
j_call: TRBJ2-5
cdr3_length: 15

cdr3_nt: TGCAGCGTAAGGGAGGCGTATAATTCACCCCTCCACTTT
cdr3_aa: CSVREAYNSPLHF
v_call: TRBV29-1
d_call: .
clone_size: .
j_call: TRBJ1-6
cdr3_length: 13

cdr3_nt: TGTGCCAGCAGCCAAGATCTGTGGACTAGCGGGAGCCCGGATACGCAGTATTTT
cdr3_aa: CASSQDLWTSGSPDTQYF
v_call: TRBV4-2
d_call: TRBD2
clone_size: .
j_call: TRBJ2-3
cdr3_length: 18

cdr3_nt: TGTGCCAGCAGCTTAGGGGAGGGTTCACCCCTCCACTTT
cdr3_aa: CASSLGEGSPLHF
v_call: TRBV7-2
d_call: .
clone_size: .
j_call: TRBJ1-6
cdr3_length: 13

cdr3_nt: TGTGCCAGCAGCATTGGGACTACCTACAATGAGCAGTTCTTC
cdr3_aa: CASSIGTTYNEQFF
v_call: TRBV28
d_call: TRBD2
clone_size: .
j_call: TRBJ2-1
cdr3_length: 14

cdr3_nt: TGTGCCAGTAGTATTGGGGAGCGCCTGGACACTGAAGCTTTCTTT
cdr3_aa: CASSIGERLDTEAFF
v_call: TRBV19
d_call: .
clone_size: .
j_call: TRBJ1-1
cdr3_length: 15

cdr3_nt: TGCAGCGTTGAGGAGACAATCACAGGGGTAAGAACTGAAGCTTTCTTT
cdr3_aa: CSVEETITGVRTEAFF
v_call: TRBV29-1
d_call: TRBD1
clone_size: .
j_call: TRBJ1-1
cdr3_length: 16

cdr3_nt: TGTGCCAGCAGTAGGACAGGTAACCGCCTGGAAGGCTACACCTTC
cdr3_aa: CASSRTGNRLEGYTF
v_call: TRBV27
d_call: TRBD1
clone_size: .
j_call: TRBJ1-2
cdr3_length: 15

cdr3_nt: TGTGCCAGCAGCGTCCGTGACCAAGAGACCCAGTACTTC
cdr3_aa: CASSVRDQETQYF
v_call: TRBV14
d_call: .
clone_size: .
j_call: TRBJ2-5
cdr3_length: 13

cdr3_nt: TGTGCCAGCGTTTCCGGGAACACTGAAGCTTTCTTT
cdr3_aa: CASVSGNTEAFF
v_call: TRBV12-3/TRBV12-4
d_call: .
clone_size: .
j_call: TRBJ1-1
cdr3_length: 12

cdr3_nt: TGCGCCAGCAGCTTGGCTGACCGACTAGCGGGAGCGCACCAAGAGACCCAGTACTTC
cdr3_aa: CASSLADRLAGAHQETQYF
v_call: TRBV5-1
d_call: TRBD2
clone_size: once
j_call: TRBJ2-5
cdr3_length: 19